This TCR beta chain was identified during a study of response to subunit inactivated influenza vaccine. Whole-study findings and limits: Only a handful of new T cells, the authors suggested, are recruited with each seasonal influenza vaccination.

TCRdb itself ran the RT-PCR reads through MiXCR, one entry per CDR3 protein. This sample has 530,000 or so distinct CDR3 sequences, with about 25% found just once. In regard to this clonotype: Its antigen is as yet unknown.

This CDR3 has 15 amino acids. Trimming removed 6 bases from V and 3 bases from J; junction bases left unmatched: 2. From germline, CDR1 is LNHNV and CDR2 YYDKDF (reference sequence). Sequenced here: CD4+ T cells sorted from PBMCs, sampled about 5 days after vaccination. V gene TRBV15 combines with J gene TRBJ2-3; the match to TRBD2 covers 14 bases. This sequence was found in a man aged 50 to 59 who received an inactivated influenza vaccine. Written as DNA, the CDR3 is TGTGCCACCAGACGGACTAGCGGGAGGACAGATACGCAGTATTTT. Protein product: CATRRTSGRTDTQYF.